This T cell receptor beta chain was captured in a study of STAT5B mutations in CD4+ large granular lymphocyte leukemia. Across the study: The CDR3 'QG' motif was associated with a particular HLA allele among healthy donors. General study results and limits: CD4-sorted patient repertoires seemed more clonal than healthy CD4+ repertoires.

A note on this clone: The antigen remains undetermined.

As originally analysed: The detection floor for productive clonotype frequency was 2.59 x 10-5. Sequencing was performed with immunoSEQ multiplex PCR; in TCRdb, only in-frame clones are kept and a portion is missing. The DNA gave D and trimming, while V, J and clone size come from that table. The sample shows tens of thousands of clones, about three quarters of them seen only once. CDR1 and CDR2 (germline): SGHTA, FQGNSA. V lost 1 base and J lost 3, with 5 bases in between. The CDR3 runs to 13 residues. Buffy coats from healthy blood donors served as controls. The chain couples TRBV7-2 to TRBJ2-3; D call uncertain. The sequence came from a human donor in good health. What was sequenced was CD4+ T cells from blood buffy coats. CDR3 sequence (DNA): TGTGCCAGCAGCTTAGACTGGACAGATACGCAGTATTTT. This encodes CASSLDWTDTQYF.